These 19 T cell receptor beta chains share one sample of origin, sequenced in a study of blood T cell repertoires in COVID-19. Libraries were prepared by immunoSEQ multiplex PCR; TCRdb keeps only in-frame clonotypes and omits some of them. The table lists 170,000 or so clones, roughly 85% of them singletons. Material: PBMCs or T cells enriched from blood (not recorded which). These TCRs come from a man in his forties or fifties who had recovered from COVID-19.

V is TRBV30 and J is TRBJ1-4; D gene ambiguous. Trimming pared 2 bases from V and 0 bases from J, leaving 7 bases between. Germline CDR1 reads GTSNPN; CDR2 reads SVGIG (reference sequence). The length of the CDR3 is 14 residues. The CDR3 loop is CAWSWGATNEKLFF. Here the CDR3 DNA reads TGTGCCTGGAGTTGGGGAGCAACTAATGAAAAACTGTTTTTT.

In DNA, the CDR3 is TGTGCCACCGTCACTAGCGGGGGCTACAATGAGCAGTTCTTC. This codes for CATVTSGGYNEQFF. The genes are TRBV10-3 and TRBJ2-1; 11 nucleotides align to TRBD2. The CDR3 length is 14 residues. CDR1 is ENHRY and CDR2 is SYGVKD in the germline V gene. V lost 10 bases, J lost 3 bases, and 5 bases stayed unmatched.

The V call is TRBV5-6, the J call TRBJ1-5; D is ambiguous. CDR3 length equals 13 residues. Germline values: CDR1 SGHDT, CDR2 YYEEEE. The V gene lost 1 base and the J gene lost 4 bases, with 6 bases spanning the gap. The CDR3 coding sequence is TGTGCCAGCAGCTTGCAGAGGAATCAGCCCCAGCATTTT. Translation: CASSLQRNQPQHF.

This chain connects TRBV14 to TRBJ2-7; no definite D call. The ends were cut back, 2 bases at V and 0 bases at J, with 11 bases in the middle. Germline V CDR1 and CDR2: SGHDN, FVKESK. The CDR3 sequence is 15 residues long. CDR3 loop: CASSQSRIFSYEQYF. The DNA of the CDR3 is TGTGCCAGCAGCCAATCCAGGATCTTCTCCTACGAGCAGTACTTC. The full variable domain, with the rest looked up from reference TRBV14 and TRBJ2-7, is EAGVTQFPSHSVIEKGQTVTLRCDPISGHDNLYWYRRVMGKEIKFLLHFVKESKQDESGMPNNRFLAERTGGTYSTLKVQPAELEDSGVYFCASSQSRIFSYEQYFGPGTRLTVT.

The chain recombines TRBV11-2 with TRBJ1-1; 11 bases line up with TRBD1. The CDR3 has 15 residues. V was clipped by 5 bases and J by 4 bases; unmatched bases: 6. CDR1 is SGHAT, CDR2 FQNNGV, per germline. The CDR3 sequence is CASSMGQGGSTEAFF. CDR3 sequence (DNA): TGTGCCAGCAGCATGGGACAGGGGGGCTCCACTGAAGCTTTCTTT. The variable domain in full, completed from reference TRBV11-2 and TRBJ1-1, reads EAGVAQSPRYKIIEKRQSVAFWCNPISGHATLYWYQQILGQGPKLLIQFQNNGVVDDSQLPKDRFSAERLKGVDSTLKIQPAKLEDSAVYLCASSMGQGGSTEAFFGQGTRLTVV.

This chain connects TRBV3-1 (or the pseudogene TRBV3-2) to TRBJ1-2, with 11 bases fitting TRBD1. The CDR3 runs 16 residues. Trimming at V came to 1 base and at J to 6 bases, leaving 7 bases not matched to a gene. Germline V gene lookup returns CDR1 LGHDT and CDR2 YNNKEL (reference sequence). The CDR3 DNA reads TGTGCCAGCAGCCAAGTACAGGGACAGGGGGGCGATGGCTACACCTTC. Amino acid sequence: CASSQVQGQGGDGYTF.

J is TRBJ1-5 and V is TRBV12-3 or TRBV12-4; 7 nucleotides match TRBD1. The CDR3 extends over 13 amino acids. Losses at the gene ends were 8 bases for V and 6 bases for J; bases not matched to a gene: 7. CDR3 region: CASGDSERQPQHF. The CDR3 coding sequence is TGTGCCAGCGGGGACAGTGAACGTCAGCCCCAGCATTTT.

The chain combines TRBV7-9 with TRBJ1-6; no clear D gene. This CDR3 has 16 amino acids. The V end lost 1 base, the J end lost 7 bases, and 14 bases lay between the germline ends. The germline V gene encodes CDR1 SEHNR and CDR2 FQNEAQ (reference sequence). This chain's CDR3 is CASSLGSASVNSPLHF. In DNA form, the CDR3 reads TGTGCCAGCAGCTTAGGATCGGCCAGCGTAAATTCACCCCTCCACTTT.

This clone has a handful of counts. V and J are TRBV7-2 and TRBJ2-1; 15 nucleotides agree with TRBD2. This CDR3 spans 18 amino acids. Trimming removed 4 bases from V and 6 bases from J; junction bases left unmatched: 10. Germline V gene sequence: CDR1 SGHTA, CDR2 FQGNSA. CDR3 DNA: TGTGCCAGCAGCTACGGGACTAGCGGGAGGAGGGTCGGCAATGAGCAGTTCTTC. This sequence encodes CASSYGTSGRRVGNEQFF.

This sequence joins TRBV5-1 and TRBJ1-1, with TRBD1 as a possible D gene (5 bases). CDR3 length: 14 residues. The germline V and J ends were trimmed by 4 bases and 5 bases, with 15 bases remaining between them. Germline values: CDR1 SGHRS, CDR2 YFSETQ. CDR3 nucleotide sequence: TGCGCCAGCAGCCCCGGGGGGGGATGGACTGAAGCTTTCTTT. This sequence encodes CASSPGGGWTEAFF.

The chain has TRBV2 and TRBJ1-1; no clear D gene. V was shortened by 7 bases and J by 2 bases, with 11 bases between the two germline ends. Germline lookup yields CDR1 SNHLY and CDR2 FYNNEI. CDR3 size: 13 residues. CDR3 DNA sequence: TGTGCCAGCATTGCGTTTCCCAACACTGAAGCTTTCTTT. Translated: CASIAFPNTEAFF.

In DNA form, the CDR3 reads TGTGCCAGCAGCCCAGGGACAGGGACGGAGGTTACCGGGGAGCTGTTTTTT. Translated: CASSPGTGTEVTGELFF. The rearrangement links TRBV9 to TRBJ2-2, with TRBD1 matching 9 bases. The CDR3 has 17 residues. V shed 4 bases and J 5 bases; nucleotides not matched to a gene: 12. From germline, CDR1 is SGDLS and CDR2 YYNGEE. The full variable domain, completed using reference TRBV9 and TRBJ2-2, is DSGVTQTPKHLITATGQRVTLRCSPRSGDLSVYWYQQSLDQGLQFLIQYYNGEERAKGNILERFSAQQFPDLHSELNLSSLELGDSALYFCASSPGTGTEVTGELFFGEGSRLTVL.

The chain couples TRBV10-3 to TRBJ1-1, with D perhaps matching TRBD1 (5 bases). The germline V and J ends were trimmed by 3 bases and 4 bases, with 9 bases remaining between them. Germline V CDR1 and CDR2: ENHRY, SYGVKD. The CDR3 has 13 amino acids. The CDR3 DNA reads TGTGCCATCAGTGAAACGGGGGGCACTGAAGCTTTCTTT. Protein sequence: CAISETGGTEAFF.

The chain combines TRBV6-2 or TRBV6-3 with TRBJ2-1, with a weak D call TRBD1 (5 bases). Per the germline V gene, CDR1 is MNHEY and CDR2 is SVGEGT. The V end was cut by 3 bases, the J end by 8 bases, with 14 bases between. CDR3 size: 14 residues. In DNA, the CDR3 is TGTGCCAGCAGTTATTTATACAGGCCCGATGAGCAGTTCTTC. Its translation is CASSYLYRPDEQFF.

V gene TRBV28 combines with J gene TRBJ1-2; D unclear. V was pared by 2 bases and J by 8 bases, with 15 bases between. The CDR3 has 14 residues. Per the germline V gene, CDR1 is MDHEN and CDR2 is SYDVKM. The CDR3 DNA reads TGTGCCAGCAGTTTAGGCCAGACTATGGTCGGCTACACCTTC. As protein: CASSLGQTMVGYTF.

The chain links TRBV11-2 to TRBJ1-1, with D tentatively TRBD1 (5 bases). Germline CDR1 and CDR2: SGHAT and FQNNGV. This CDR3 spans 14 amino acids. V lost 1 base to trimming and J lost 3 bases, with 9 bases between them. The chain's CDR3 is CASSLGGPHTEAFF. DNA of the CDR3: TGTGCCAGCAGCTTAGGGGGCCCTCACACTGAAGCTTTCTTT.

The chain has TRBV28 and TRBJ2-2; 9 bases fit TRBD1. The CDR3 contains 15 residues. The V gene's germline CDR1 is MDHEN and CDR2 SYDVKM. Germline trimming cut 10 bases from V and 1 base from J; bases unmatched to any gene: 7. The CDR3 reads CANSQGQGNTGELFF. CDR3 nucleotides: TGTGCCAACTCCCAGGGACAGGGGAACACCGGGGAGCTGTTTTTT.

The CDR3 DNA reads as TGTGCCAGCAGTTTAAGGGCACGGGGTACCTACGAGCAGTACTTC. It codes for CASSLRARGTYEQYF. The rearrangement uses TRBV28 and TRBJ2-7; possible D gene TRBD2, 5 bases. The CDR3 extends over 15 amino acids. V lost 2 bases and J lost 2, with 13 bases in between. Germline V CDR1 and CDR2: MDHEN, SYDVKM.

The gene calls are TRBV19 and TRBJ1-2; tentative D call: TRBD1 (5 bases). V lost 7 bases and J 5 bases, leaving 17 bases between the germline ends. CDR1 and CDR2 from the germline V gene are LNHDA and SQIVND (reference sequence). This CDR3 comprises 14 residues. CDR3 sequence: CASNLLGVGYGYTF. CDR3 in DNA: TGTGCCAGTAATTTATTAGGGGTTGGATATGGCTACACCTTC.